These 8 T cell receptor beta chains originate from one sample sequenced in a study of Ad26.COV2.S vaccination and SARS-CoV-2 variants. Treatment of the sample: about 20 received Ad26.COV2.S at low or high dose, single or two shots; five or six received placebo; per-sample allocation not given. Sampling took place 63 days after the first vaccine or placebo injection. The repertoire was sequenced with immunoSEQ multiplex PCR; TCRdb's copy has only in-frame clones and lacks some. The profile shows some 340,000 clones, about 86% of them singletons. The sequenced sample was peripheral blood, obtained in a trial of Ad26.COV2.S vaccine versus placebo. These receptor sequences come from a person between 18 and 65 years old who received the Ad26.COV2.S COVID-19 vaccine or a placebo.

This sequence joins TRBV5-1 and TRBJ2-1; 7 bases are shared with TRBD1. The CDR3 has 16 amino acids. CDR1 and CDR2 (germline): SGHRS, YFSETQ. Trimming took 5 bases from V and 2 from J; bases not matched to a gene: 10. CDR3 region: CASSRTGTVAYNEQFF. DNA for the CDR3: TGCGCCAGCAGTCGTACCGGGACAGTGGCCTACAATGAGCAGTTCTTC.

V gene TRBV6-6 combines with J gene TRBJ1-2; D might be TRBD1 (5 bases). Germline CDR1 MNHNY, CDR2 SVGAGI (reference sequence). Trimming pared 2 bases from V and 0 bases from J, leaving 7 bases between. This CDR3 region has 14 residues. The DNA of the CDR3 is TGTGCCAGCAGTTACGACAGAACTAACTATGGCTACACCTTC. Translation gives CASSYDRTNYGYTF.

The genes are TRBV11-2 and TRBJ2-1, with a tentative D call TRBD2 (6 bases). Germline CDR1 reads SGHAT; CDR2 reads FQNNGV. Trimming cost V 4 bases and J 0 bases, with 13 bases left between them. This CDR3 is 16 amino acids long. This CDR3 is CASSSSRGDSYNEQFF. In nucleotides, the CDR3 is TGTGCCAGCAGCTCTTCCCGCGGGGACTCCTACAATGAGCAGTTCTTC.

This sequence joins TRBV5-1 and TRBJ1-2; D is uncertain. Trimming took off 4 bases at V and 3 bases at J, with 10 bases between the two ends. The CDR3 is 13 residues long. Per the germline V gene, CDR1 is SGHRS and CDR2 is YFSETQ. This chain's CDR3 is CASSPDLDYGYTF. The CDR3 region has the DNA TGCGCCAGCAGCCCTGATCTAGACTATGGCTACACCTTC. The whole variable domain, filled in from reference TRBV5-1 and TRBJ1-2, reads KAGVTQTPRYLIKTRGQQVTLSCSPISGHRSVSWYQQTPGQGLQFLFEYFSETQRNKGNFPGRFSGRQFSNSRSEMNVSTLELGDSALYLCASSPDLDYGYTFGSGTRLTVV.

The gene calls are TRBV11-2 and TRBJ2-3; D is unresolved. Trimming left V 6 bases short and J 0 bases short, with 16 bases between. This CDR3 has 16 residues. The V gene's germline CDR1 is SGHAT and CDR2 FQNNGV. The CDR3 DNA is TGTGCCAGCAGGCCCTTATGGCCCTCTAGCACAGATACGCAGTATTTT. Its translation is CASRPLWPSSTDTQYF.

This chain links TRBV7-6 with TRBJ2-7; the D gene is possibly TRBD2 (5 bases). Germline V gene lookup returns CDR1 SGHVS and CDR2 FNYEAQ. The CDR3 has 15 amino acids. The V gene lost 1 base and the J gene lost 3 bases, with 13 bases spanning the gap. The DNA for the CDR3 is TGTGCCAGCAGCTTAGGAGGGCATGGGAACTACGAGCAGTACTTC. It codes for CASSLGGHGNYEQYF.

The chain couples TRBV14 to TRBJ1-4; TRBD1 is a possible D gene (5 bases). The germline V gene encodes CDR1 SGHDN and CDR2 FVKESK. CDR3 size: 15 residues. The V gene lost 1 base and the J gene lost 1 base, with 7 bases spanning the gap. CDR3 sequence: CASSQGQLTNEKLFF. DNA for the CDR3: TGTGCCAGCAGCCAAGGACAGCTAACTAATGAAAAACTGTTTTTT.

The genes are TRBV28 and TRBJ1-4; 11 bases line up with TRBD1. The CDR3 runs 18 residues. Germline-derived CDR1 and CDR2 are MDHEN and SYDVKM. With V trimmed by 3 bases and J by 3 bases, 9 bases remained unmatched. In nucleotides, the CDR3 is TGTGCCAGCAGTTTCCCAAGGACAGGGGGCGAGGCTAATGAAAAACTGTTTTTT. Translating it yields CASSFPRTGGEANEKLFF. Based on the CDR3 plus reference TRBV28 and TRBJ1-4, the full variable domain is DVKVTQSSRYLVKRTGEKVFLECVQDMDHENMFWYRQDPGLGLRLIYFSYDVKMKEKGDIPEGYSVSREKKERFSLILESASTNQTSMYLCASSFPRTGGEANEKLFFGSGTQLSVL.